This TCR beta chain was captured by sequencing in a study of T-cell memory formation after mild COVID-19 listed by TCRdb under 2021. Regarding the study in general: Most TCR sequence clusters were specific to one of the two donors. The cohort comprised two young, previously healthy adult volunteers, one female and one male. Longitudinal TCRalpha and TCRbeta repertoire sequencing tracked T-cell clones expanding and contracting after mild COVID-19 in a couple of donors.

As to this clonotype: Its antigen has not been determined. Mismatch with germline at one junction end may stem from a read error.

PBMCs were isolated by Ficoll-Paque density gradient centrifugation. What the work shows at the level of the full study, not this receptor alone: Clones contracting from day 15 to 85 had balanced CD4/CD8 phenotypes, while a second wave expanding from day 15 to 37 was biased towards CD4+. The detection of some responding clones in pre-infection memory suggests that pre-existing cross-reactive memory T cells joined the SARS-CoV-2 response. Contracting CD4+ clones turned up mainly in the CM and EM memory subsets, whereas EMRA was where CD8+ clones were enriched. Only two mild cases were covered in the study, and larger cohorts including severe cases with pre-infection samples were considered necessary. SARS-CoV-2 specificity of the second-wave clones peaking on day 37 was not confirmed.

Sequenced using an Illumina NovaSeq 6000. cDNA libraries for TCRalpha and TCRbeta were prepared by 5'RACE using constant-segment primers, with sample barcodes and unique molecular identifiers added. Trizol reagent was used to extract RNA from every sample. The libraries were amplified in two PCR steps, and the second step added a second sample barcode and Illumina TruSeq adapters. Libraries were sequenced on an Illumina NovaSeq with 2 x 150 bp paired-end reads. In the authors' own workflow: Reads were demultiplexed and collapsed into UMI-guided consensus sequences with migec v1.2.7. Using mixcr v2.1.11, UMI consensuses were aligned to TRA and TRB V and J templates and then assembled into clonotypes. A clonotype was counted as expanded or contracted only when both edgeR and NoisET called the clonotype significant, with the noise models trained on biological replicates. For edgeR calls, a false discovery rate-adjusted p below 0.01 and a log2 fold-change threshold of 1 were applied. As an exploratory analysis of dynamics, max-normalized trajectories of the 1000 most abundant clonotypes were examined with PCA combined with hierarchical clustering. Separately sequenced CD4+ and CD8+ repertoires were used to assign a CD4 or CD8 phenotype to each responding clone. TCRdb passed the public sequencing reads through fastp at Q25 and MiXCR, retaining productive beta sequences. Records with the same CDR3 protein are collapsed into one entry carrying the most frequent genes and DNA. None of the V and J calls come from the authors' own analysis; TCRdb made them. This sample comprises roughly 190,000 distinct CDR3 sequences, roughly 18% of them detected only once. The ten largest account for about 2.4% of the sample.

The CDR3 sequence holds 15 residues, the cysteine and phenylalanine included. The sequence is cut down to CDR3 DNA, 45 bases in frame from base 1. The germline V gene gives CDR1 as MNHNS and CDR2 as SASEGT. The receptor was derived from an adult woman who had mild COVID-19 (a few samples of this study predate the infection). The sample titles of this study are shuffled in the database, so cell type and time point are left out; the donor was told from shared clones. The receptor chain draws on TRBV6-1 and TRBJ1-5; matching of 5 bases hints at TRBD1 as the D gene. Sequencing was carried out using PBMCs or a T cell subset sorted from them (not recorded which). The sequenced DNA: TGTGCAAGCAGTGAAGGCAGGGTTAGCAATCAGCCCCAGCATTTT. It translates as CASSEGRVSNQPQHF.